This T cell receptor (beta chain) is drawn from a study of cytotoxic CD8 clonotypes in ibrutinib-treated CLL. The overall study: The patient breakdown showed fewer than 12 relapsed/refractory and some 16 treatment-naive cases, with fewer than 18 IGHV unmutated. Patients gave response samples after a median roughly 11 months of treatment, range 6 to 36.

The CDR3 covers 17 residues. V was clipped by 4 bases and J by 1 base; unmatched bases: 8. The V gene's germline CDR1 is SGDLS and CDR2 YYNGEE. This clone appeared a single time. Sequencing sought depths of 1 in 200,000 to 1 in 1 million T cells. Profiling relied on immunoSEQ multiplex PCR, and the TCRdb table lists in-frame clones only, not all of them. The sample has a few hundred thousand clones; over 60% are singletons. Here the sequenced sample was PBMCs, taken after 36 months of ibrutinib treatment. The chain links TRBV9 to TRBJ2-2, with 9 bases aligning to TRBD2. The TCR sequence derives from a human donor with chronic lymphocytic leukemia. Here the CDR3 DNA reads TGTGCCAGCAGCTCCCGTAGACTAGCGGAGAACACCGGGGAGCTGTTTTTT. Protein product: CASSSRRLAENTGELFF.